These 4 T cell receptor beta chains share one sample of origin, sequenced in a study of T cell responses to AZD1222 COVID-19 vaccine. Repertoires were generated with immunoSEQ multiplex PCR, while TCRdb's copy carries only in-frame clones and drops some. The table has around 70,000 clones, 70% to 90% seen once. The sample was peripheral blood, taken 28 days after the second AZD1222 dose. The receptors were gathered from an adult who received the AZD1222 COVID-19 vaccine.

This chain links TRBV29-1 with TRBJ2-1; D unclear. From germline, CDR1 is SQVTM and CDR2 ANQGSEA. The CDR3 sequence is 14 residues long. Trimming removed 2 bases at V and 7 bases at J, with 15 bases between. The CDR3 DNA sequence: TGCAGCGTTGAACCGCCGCGAGGAAGGAATGAGCAGTTCTTC. Encoded protein: CSVEPPRGRNEQFF.

The chain joins TRBV19 to TRBJ1-5; the D gene is possibly TRBD1 (6 bases). The germline CDR1 and CDR2 sequences are LNHDA and SQIVND (reference sequence). The CDR3 loop spans 13 amino acids. Trimming took off 6 bases at V and 4 bases at J, with 10 bases between the two ends. The CDR3 sequence: CASRAGDNQPQHF. DNA for the CDR3: TGTGCCAGTAGGGCAGGGGATAATCAGCCCCAGCATTTT.

The chain carries TRBV7-9 and TRBJ1-4; 7 bases match TRBD1. This CDR3 is built from 14 residues. CDR1 and CDR2 from the germline V gene are SEHNR and FQNEAQ (reference sequence). The J segment lost 8 bases and the V segment lost 3 bases, leaving 6 bases of the junction unmatched. The CDR3 DNA sequence: TGTGCCAGCAGCTTCGAGGGGGCGGGGGAAAAACTGTTTTTT. Amino acid sequence: CASSFEGAGEKLFF.

In its sample, this clone was seen once. The CDR3 bases are TGTGCCTGGAGTGTACGGGGGAACACCATATATTTT. Its protein is CAWSVRGNTIYF. This chain connects TRBV30 to TRBJ1-3; D may be TRBD1 (5 bases). Trimming took off 0 bases at V and 7 bases at J, with 7 bases between the two ends. The length of the CDR3 is 12 residues. Germline V gene sequence: CDR1 GTSNPN, CDR2 SVGIG (reference sequence).